These T cell receptor beta chains were read from a single sample in a study of T cell repertoires in ileal Crohn's disease. Produced via immunoSEQ multiplex PCR; TCRdb's table is partial and in-frame only. The data show fewer than 8,000 clones, 55% to 75% seen once. The sample comprised ileal tissue. The receptors were gathered from an adult with Crohn's disease. Each CDR3 is given with its conserved first and last residue. The D gene is left open where the match is weak. Some rows have no size entry. The others give once, few or many, or a class for an expanded clone.

J,V,D,size,CDR3,DNA
TRBJ2-2,TRBV2,NA,once,CASSEGAGVGELFF,TGTGCCAGCAGTGAGGGGGCCGGGGTCGGGGAGCTGTTTTTT
TRBJ2-5,TRBV9,TRBD1,NA,CASSSTGGYGETQYF,TGTGCCAGCAGCTCAACAGGGGGCTACGGAGAGACCCAGTACTTC
TRBJ2-5,TRBV5-1,NA,NA,CASSFSGPPQETQYF,TGCGCCAGCAGCTTCTCGGGTCCACCGCAAGAGACCCAGTACTTC
TRBJ2-1,TRBV28,NA,NA,CASKGSDSYNEQFF,TGTGCCAGCAAAGGGAGTGACTCCTACAATGAGCAGTTCTTC
TRBJ1-1,TRBV28,NA,NA,CASSSDILKRAFF,TGTGCCAGCAGTTCGGACATCCTTAAACGAGCTTTCTTT
TRBJ2-5,TRBV5-1,NA,NA,CASSLPEETQYF,TGCGCCAGCAGCCTTCCCGAAGAGACCCAGTACTTC
TRBJ2-7,TRBV7-8,TRBD1,NA,CASSRGTGAYEQYF,TGTGCCAGCAGCCGCGGGACAGGTGCCTACGAGCAGTACTTC
TRBJ1-5,TRBV28,NA,NA,CASSFQGGQPQHF,TGTGCCAGCAGTTTCCAGGGAGGGCAGCCCCAGCATTTT
TRBJ1-2,TRBV7-9,NA,NA,CASSHRHTQGNYGYTF,TGTGCCAGCAGCCACAGGCATACACAGGGCAACTATGGCTACACCTTC
TRBJ2-7,TRBV2,TRBD1,NA,CASSEVAGGYEQYF,TGTGCCAGCAGTGAAGTGGCAGGGGGTTACGAGCAGTACTTC
TRBJ1-5,TRBV7-9,TRBD1,few,CASSIGTGDNQPQHF,TGTGCCAGCAGCATAGGGACAGGGGACAATCAGCCCCAGCATTTT
TRBJ1-5,TRBV6-5,TRBD1,NA,CASSYGTGKPQHF,TGTGCCAGCAGTTACGGGACAGGGAAGCCCCAGCATTTT
TRBJ2-7,TRBV27,NA,NA,CASRDFYEQYF,TGTGCCAGCAGGGACTTTTACGAGCAGTACTTC
TRBJ1-5,TRBV30,NA,once,CAWSGDSNQPQHF,TGTGCCTGGTCCGGGGATAGCAATCAGCCCCAGCATTTT
TRBJ1-1,TRBV7-9,NA,NA,CASSSAVRNTEAFF,TGTGCCAGCAGCTCCGCCGTCAGGAACACTGAAGCTTTCTTT
TRBJ2-5,TRBV6-5,NA,NA,CASSYEQGGTQYF,TGTGCCAGCAGTTACGAACAGGGCGGGACCCAGTACTTC
TRBJ1-2,TRBV25-1,NA,NA,CASGGGGTYGYTF,TGTGCCAGCGGTGGAGGCGGGACCTATGGCTACACCTTC
TRBJ1-1,TRBV2,NA,few,CASSVGQRMNTEAFF,TGTGCCAGCAGTGTAGGACAGCGGATGAACACTGAAGCTTTCTTT
TRBJ2-1,TRBV29-1,TRBD2,once,CSVRDSGGNNEQFF,TGCAGCGTTAGGGATAGCGGGGGGAACAATGAGCAGTTCTTC
TRBJ1-2,TRBV6-1,NA,NA,CASSGEGGVGGYTF,TGTGCCAGCAGTGGGGAGGGGGGGGTTGGTGGCTACACCTTC
TRBJ2-5,TRBV14,NA,NA,CASSQEGGVGTQYF,TGTGCCAGCAGCCAAGAGGGCGGGGTCGGGACCCAGTACTTC
TRBJ1-4,TRBV6-1,TRBD1,large,CASSGQGWEKLFF,TGTGCCAGCAGTGGACAGGGTTGGGAAAAACTGTTTTTT
TRBJ2-7,TRBV10-1,TRBD1,NA,CASSARQGTREQYF,TGCGCCAGCAGCGCGAGACAGGGAACACGCGAGCAGTACTTC
TRBJ2-5,TRBV5-5,NA,NA,CASSLEGQTGETQYF,TGTGCCAGCAGCTTGGAAGGACAGACAGGAGAGACCCAGTACTTC
TRBJ2-3,TRBV27,TRBD2,NA,CASRGTRPSDTQYF,TGTGCCAGCAGGGGGACTAGGCCCTCCGATACGCAGTATTTT
TRBJ1-2,TRBV6-5,TRBD1,NA,CASSLLTGGKGYGYTF,TGTGCCAGCAGTTTACTTACAGGGGGCAAAGGCTATGGCTACACCTTC
TRBJ2-1,TRBV18,NA,NA,CASSPVGRMSSYNEQFF,TGTGCCAGCTCACCGGTGGGGCGGATGAGCTCCTACAATGAGCAGTTCTTC
TRBJ2-7,TRBV27,TRBD1,NA,CASSSGQTPYEQYF,TGTGCCAGCAGTTCGGGACAGACACCATACGAGCAGTACTTC
TRBJ1-2,TRBV4-3,NA,NA,CASSQEWGANYGYTF,TGCGCCAGCAGCCAAGAATGGGGAGCTAACTATGGCTACACCTTC
TRBJ1-2,TRBV5-4,TRBD1,few,CASSPEGQKGGYTF,TGTGCCAGCAGCCCGGAGGGACAGAAGGGTGGCTACACCTTC